Listed here is a single T cell receptor (beta chain). Its target is unknown. This entry is derived from a study of cytomegalovirus exposure and HLA in healthy donors. Study-wide context: Earlier sequencing of around 190 million T cells yielded 95 million to 120 million unique TCR beta sequences. Findings and caveats of the study: Most TCR beta V segments were productive about 90% or about 30% of the time in an earlier analysis. Likely technical artifact: a cluster of highly shared sequence variants. It was only CMV serostatus that was available as immune exposure information.

PCR was performed using 60 Vbeta and 13 Jbeta primers. The repertoire was sequenced with immunoSEQ multiplex PCR; TCRdb's copy has only in-frame clones and lacks some. The table lists about 120,000 clones, around 80% of them singletons. The V gene's germline CDR1 is MRHNA and CDR2 SNTAGT. Trimming stripped 4 bases from V and 4 bases from J, with 16 bases between. The CDR3 contains 16 residues. The sample comprised PBMCs. This clonotype was obtained from a man aged 18-30 years in good health and CMV-seronegative. The V and J genes are TRBV6-4 and TRBJ1-4; D is uncertain. The CDR3 sequence is CASSARQPFINEKLFF. The CDR3 DNA sequence: TGTGCCAGCAGTGCGCGGCAGCCTTTCATTAATGAAAAACTGTTTTTT.